This T cell receptor (beta chain) appears in the sequencing data of a study of T cells in Graves' hyperthyroidism and ophthalmopathy (dated by TCRdb to about 2019). Concerning the study at large: Peripheral blood was collected at initial diagnosis, before any treatment. To identify TCR V-J signatures that set the groups apart, the researchers used a discovery cohort of 90 to 100 patients, made up of under 45 with Graves' ophthalmopathy and some 58 with stable Graves' hyperthyroidism. In more than five Graves' hyperthyroidism patients, the study also compared T-cell repertoires from thyroid tissue with T-cell repertoires from blood. Prospective prediction of ophthalmopathy was tested in an independent validation cohort consisting of 18 hyperthyroidism patients and approximately 16 patients who later progressed to ophthalmopathy. The paper reports TCR Vbeta CDR3 sequencing of some 140 peripheral blood samples: around 45 ophthalmopathy, roughly 74 hyperthyroidism and roughly 17 progressor patients. Following sampling, methimazole starting at 30 mg daily was given to hyperthyroidism patients, and high-dose intravenous methylprednisolone was given to ophthalmopathy patients. The approximately 90 discovery patients were divided at random into training and test sets in a 7:3 ratio. Study-wide conclusions, independent of this receptor: Most expanded thyroid clonotypes (frequency above 0.001) were also detected in blood, suggesting blood repertoires may reflect thyroid immune responses. During validation, the model predicted progression to ophthalmopathy a median of about 6.5 months ahead of onset, with almost 71% sensitivity and around 72% specificity. Sample size was not statistically predetermined, and blinding of investigators to group allocation was not performed. In cross-validation, a model built on a 13 V-J signature told ophthalmopathy apart from stable hyperthyroidism with 85% to 90% sensitivity and 81% to 82% specificity, and in testing the same model reached 80%/75%.

From a lookup of the germline V gene, CDR1 and CDR2 are SNHLY and FYNNEI. V sheds 11 bases and J sheds 0 bases, leaving 13 bases between their ends. From the cysteine up to the phenylalanine, the CDR3 has a length of 13 residues. Only the CDR3 part of the read is kept: 39 bases, read in frame from the first base. In its sample, this clonotype was seen many times. Its binding antigen is unknown. No base qualities exist here, and no much larger clone lies one base off it. A patient counted as having stable Graves' hyperthyroidism if no progression to ophthalmopathy occurred over 18 months of follow-up. Hyperthyroidism patients were aged 18 to 65 years and newly diagnosed, with disease duration of less than 2 months. Any patient with an uncontrolled infection, another autoimmune disease, pregnancy or lactation was excluded. Diagnoses were based on clinical symptoms, serum thyroxine and TRAb, thyroid ultrasound and orbital computed tomography. PBMCs were isolated from around 10 ml of fresh peripheral blood by Ficoll-Paque density gradient centrifugation. Trizol reagent was used to extract total RNA, and RNA quality was then checked on an Agilent 2100 Bioanalyzer.

TCR beta CDR3 regions were amplified from RNA transcripts. A first-round RT-PCR of the TCR CDR3 used the HTBI primer set with the Qiagen OneStep RT-PCR kit. Libraries were constructed in a second round of multiplex PCR, after which size selection and purification were carried out. Paired-end sequencing of the libraries was performed with 100 bp reads on an Illumina HiSeq2000. In the paper's pipeline: SOAPnuke was used to process the raw data, throwing out any read that contained adapters or uncalled bases, had a mean Phred below 15, or lacked an exact constant-primer or identifier match. High-quality paired reads were merged with COPE v1.2.5, and unique nucleotide sequences were defined as clonotypes. Clonotypes were aligned to IMGT TRBV, TRBD and TRBJ reference segments using MiTCR v1.1. The analysis included only V-J combinations with a frequency above 0.0001, which together covered 99% to 99.2% of the repertoires. A TCS score was defined as the ratio of F50 (clonal expansion) to E x V (chaos), with BLOSUM62-based TCRdist applied between CDR3 peptides within each V-J. Welch's t-statistics and random forest reduced just over 500 V-J features to 13, which were used in a naive Bayes classifier (R e1071). TCRdb reprocessed the public reads (quality trimming at Q25 with fastp, clone calling with MiXCR) and kept in-frame beta chains. Rows with one shared CDR3 protein collapse into an entry with the most common genes and DNA. The V and J calls and clone size are TCRdb's, not the authors'. This sample is represented by some 550,000 distinct CDR3 sequences; less than 25% of them were singletons. Less than 30% of the sample rests with the top ten.

This TCR was sampled from a man in his late teens or twenties with Graves' hyperthyroidism. Sequencing was done on a sample of blood. The chain links TRBV2 with TRBJ1-1; the D gene is not confidently resolved. The CDR3 protein is CALSEAVNTEAFF. The nucleotides read TGTGCCCTATCGGAGGCGGTGAACACTGAAGCTTTCTTT.